The next 23 T cell receptor beta chains were all read from a single sample in a study of shared clonotypes between healthy human individuals. The data were produced by immunoSEQ multiplex PCR, yet TCRdb's version contains in-frame clones alone and is incomplete. The table lists around 2.5 million clones, 90% to 95% of them singletons. Source material: naive CD4+ T cells from PBMCs. Subset specified: CD45RA+ positively selected. Receptors were obtained from a young man in good health. Some clones in this sample may be carry-over from other donors' samples.

J is TRBJ2-1 and V is TRBV19; D is possibly TRBD2 (6 bases). This CDR3 is built from 14 residues. Germline CDR1 is LNHDA and CDR2 is SQIVND (reference sequence). V was pared by 0 bases and J by 9 bases, with 12 bases between. In DNA form, the CDR3 reads TGTGCCAGTAGTATAGACTGGACTACGTTTGAGCAGTTCTTC. Its translation is CASSIDWTTFEQFF.

The chain carries TRBV28 and TRBJ2-7; 14 nucleotides agree with TRBD2. The CDR3 covers 18 residues. J lost 7 bases, V lost 6 bases, and 17 bases had no gene match. In germline, CDR1 is MDHEN, CDR2 SYDVKM. CDR3 region: CASRSAGTSGSTGEEQYF. The CDR3 DNA sequence: TGTGCCAGCAGGTCCGCCGGGACTAGCGGGAGTACAGGAGAAGAGCAGTACTTC. Complete variable domain (other parts from reference TRBV28 and TRBJ2-7): DVKVTQSSRYLVKRTGEKVFLECVQDMDHENMFWYRQDPGLGLRLIYFSYDVKMKEKGDIPEGYSVSREKKERFSLILESASTNQTSMYLCASRSAGTSGSTGEEQYFGPGTRLTVT.

This rearrangement joins TRBV5-1 to TRBJ1-5; D is unclear. The CDR3 sequence is 13 residues long. CDR1 is SGHRS and CDR2 is YFSETQ in the germline V gene. V was cut by 0 bases and J by 6 bases, with 7 bases left in between. The CDR3 spells CASSLGMGQPQHF. The DNA of the CDR3 is TGCGCCAGCAGCTTGGGTATGGGTCAGCCCCAGCATTTT.

This chain uses TRBV28 with TRBJ1-5, with D possibly matching TRBD1 (5 bases). The CDR3 has 15 residues. Germline CDR1 reads MDHEN; CDR2 reads SYDVKM. Trimming took off 5 bases at V and 5 bases at J, with 16 bases between the two ends. The CDR3 loop is CASSHLGTDDQPQHF. CDR3 sequence (DNA): TGTGCCAGCAGTCACCTCGGGACCGATGATCAGCCCCAGCATTTT.

The CDR3 coding sequence is TGCGCCAGCACGACAGGGGCTGGGGCCAACGTCCTGACTTTC. This translates into CASTTGAGANVLTF. The V gene is TRBV5-1, the J gene TRBJ2-6, with TRBD1 matching 8 bases. The CDR3 is 14 amino acids. Germline values: CDR1 SGHRS, CDR2 YFSETQ. Germline trimming cut 6 bases from V and 2 bases from J; bases unmatched to any gene: 1.

The J gene is TRBJ2-7, the V gene TRBV19; TRBD2 aligns across 13 bases. Losses at the gene ends were 5 bases for V and 3 bases for J; bases not matched to a gene: 4. CDR1 and CDR2 from the germline V gene are LNHDA and SQIVND (reference sequence). The CDR3 runs to 15 residues. The CDR3 nucleotides read TGTGCCAGTAGTCCCGGACTAGCGGGGGACTACGAGCAGTACTTC. Translating gives CASSPGLAGDYEQYF.

The chain couples TRBV7-9 to TRBJ2-7, with 14 positions matching TRBD2. CDR1 SEHNR and CDR2 FQNEAQ come from the germline V gene (reference sequence). CDR3 length: 18 residues. Trimming removed 6 bases from V and 0 bases from J; junction bases left unmatched: 10. CDR3 residues: CASRRGLAGEGSSYEQYF. The CDR3 DNA reads TGTGCCAGCAGGAGGGGACTAGCGGGAGAGGGTTCCTCCTACGAGCAGTACTTC.

V usage is TRBV5-1 and J usage is TRBJ1-2; 11 bases are shared with TRBD1. The CDR3 extends over 13 amino acids. The germline V gene has CDR1 SGHRS and CDR2 YFSETQ. Germline trimming cut 3 bases from V and 6 bases from J; bases unmatched to any gene: 1. CDR3 coding DNA: TGCGCCAGCAGCTCGGGACAGGGGGATGGCTACACCTTC. Its translation is CASSSGQGDGYTF.

The chain couples TRBV11-2 to TRBJ2-7; D is possibly TRBD2 (6 bases). Germline V lookup: CDR1 SGHAT, CDR2 FQNNGV. The CDR3 is 17 amino acids. The germline V and J ends were trimmed by 1 base and 0 bases, with 16 bases remaining between them. CDR3 region: CASSLARTSSSSYEQYF. The CDR3 nucleotides are TGTGCCAGCAGCTTAGCCAGAACTAGCAGTAGCTCCTACGAGCAGTACTTC.

The CDR3 spells CASSQGVAAAYEQYF. In nucleotides, the CDR3 is TGCGCCAGCAGCCAAGGGGTAGCGGCTGCCTACGAGCAGTACTTC. This rearrangement joins TRBV4-3 to TRBJ2-7, with a tentative D call TRBD2 (6 bases). The V and J ends lost 1 base and 2 bases respectively, with 12 bases between them. The CDR3 loop spans 15 amino acids. CDR1 and CDR2 (germline): LGHNA, YSLEER.

In its sample, this clone was seen once. The chain carries TRBV7-3 and TRBJ2-7; the D gene is possibly TRBD2 (5 bases). Germline V lookup: CDR1 SGHTA, CDR2 FQGTGA. Trimming stripped 1 base from V and 6 bases from J, with 16 bases between. The CDR3 extends over 15 amino acids. The CDR3 reads CASSLSSGGLLEQYF. CDR3 coding DNA: TGTGCCAGCAGCTTAAGCAGCGGAGGCCTTCTCGAGCAGTACTTC.

This chain uses TRBV11-3 with TRBJ2-1; 12 bases match TRBD2. The CDR3 runs to 17 residues. The junction had 4 bases not matched to a gene; V was cut back by 2 bases and J by 2 bases. The germline CDR1 and CDR2 sequences are SGHNT and YENEEA. The CDR3 DNA follows: TGTGCCAGCAGCTTAACGACTAGCGGGAGCCCCTACAATGAGCAGTTCTTC. Translated, it gives CASSLTTSGSPYNEQFF. Combining the CDR3 with reference TRBV11-3 and TRBJ2-1 gives the whole variable domain EAGVVQSPRYKIIEKKQPVAFWCNPISGHNTLYWYLQNLGQGPELLIRYENEEAVDDSQLPKDRFSAERLKGVDSTLKIQPAELGDSAVYLCASSLTTSGSPYNEQFFGPGTRLTVL.

As concerns this clone: Other DNA sequences in the sample encode the same CDR3. The rearrangement joins TRBV6-1 to TRBJ2-7; 11 bases are shared with TRBD2. This CDR3 spans 14 amino acids. V was pared by 7 bases and J by 3 bases, with 5 bases of the junction left unmatched. Germline assignment: CDR1 MNHNS and CDR2 SASEGT. The CDR3, as DNA: TGTGCCAGCACCCGAACTAGCGGGAGCTACGAGCAGTACTTC. Its protein product is CASTRTSGSYEQYF.

The chain has TRBV4-2 and TRBJ2-7; 12 bases are a match to TRBD2. The J segment lost 0 bases and the V segment lost 4 bases, leaving 4 bases of the junction unmatched. Germline values: CDR1 LGHNA, CDR2 YNFKEQ. The CDR3 sequence is 16 residues long. CDR3 protein: CASSRQTSGSSYEQYF. The DNA of the CDR3 is TGTGCCAGCAGCCGACAGACTAGCGGGAGCTCCTACGAGCAGTACTTC.

V and J are TRBV19 and TRBJ1-5; tentatively, D is TRBD1 (6 bases). The V end was cut by 0 bases, the J end by 9 bases, with 24 bases between. This CDR3 region has 18 residues. The germline V gene has CDR1 LNHDA and CDR2 SQIVND (reference sequence). CDR3 amino acids: CASSIDTTRGAAYGPQHF. In DNA form, the CDR3 reads TGTGCCAGTAGTATAGATACGACAAGGGGGGCTGCCTACGGGCCCCAGCATTTT.

This clone occurred once. The genes are TRBV2 and TRBJ1-1; D is ambiguous. Trimming shortened V by 3 bases and J by 7 bases, and 12 bases separated the two germline ends. The germline V gene has CDR1 SNHLY and CDR2 FYNNEI. This CDR3 spans 13 amino acids. In DNA, the CDR3 is TGTGCCAGCAGTGACGGGCCAGCCCTTGAAGCTTTCTTT. This encodes CASSDGPALEAFF.

This clone is a singleton in its sample. Other DNA sequences in the same sample also yield this CDR3. This chain uses TRBV9 with TRBJ1-1; 10 bases fit TRBD1. Germline-derived CDR1 and CDR2 are SGDLS and YYNGEE. The CDR3 covers 14 residues. With 3 bases clipped from V and 5 bases from J, the junction kept 4 bases outside the gene matches. The CDR3 loop reads CASSAGTGDTEAFF. Here the CDR3 DNA reads TGTGCCAGCAGCGCGGGGACAGGGGATACTGAAGCTTTCTTT.

The chain recombines TRBV11-3 with TRBJ2-1; D tentatively reads TRBD1 or TRBD2 (5 bases each). This CDR3 spans 13 amino acids. Trimming shortened V by 0 bases and J by 9 bases, and 9 bases separated the two germline ends. Germline assignment: CDR1 SGHNT and CDR2 YENEEA. The CDR3 bases are TGTGCCAGCAGCTTAGATCTTGGGGGTGAGCAGTTCTTC. This encodes CASSLDLGGEQFF.

J is TRBJ2-3 and V is TRBV30, with 9 positions matching TRBD2. This CDR3 comprises 15 residues. With 0 bases clipped from V and 2 bases from J, the junction kept 3 bases outside the gene matches. Germline CDR1 is GTSNPN and CDR2 is SVGIG (reference sequence). The CDR3 loop reads CAWSVGTSPTDTQYF. CDR3 in DNA: TGTGCCTGGAGTGTGGGGACTAGCCCCACAGATACGCAGTATTTT.

The rearrangement joins TRBV11-2 to TRBJ2-7; 8 bases line up with TRBD1. Germline lookup yields CDR1 SGHAT and CDR2 FQNNGV. The CDR3 is 14 residues long. V dropped 5 bases and J dropped 2; count of bases not matched to a gene: 5. The CDR3 DNA follows: TGTGCCAGCAGCCGACTACAGGGGGCCTACGAGCAGTACTTC. Translated: CASSRLQGAYEQYF.

The chain joins TRBV18 to TRBJ2-6; D is ambiguous. The CDR3 has 14 residues. V lost 6 bases, J lost 0 bases, and 6 bases lay in between. CDR1 and CDR2 from the germline V gene are KGHSH and LQKENI. The CDR3 nucleotides are TGTGCCAGCTCGGAGTCCTCTGGGGCCAACGTCCTGACTTTC. Protein: CASSESSGANVLTF.

The rearrangement joins TRBV5-1 to TRBJ1-4; unclear D gene. The CDR3 loop spans 14 amino acids. Per germline, CDR1 SGHRS and CDR2 YFSETQ. Between the trimmed V and J ends, which lost 4 bases and 8 bases, there was a span of 15 bases. Here the CDR3 reads CASSRSTAAEKLFF. CDR3 nucleotides: TGCGCCAGCAGCAGAAGCACGGCCGCCGAAAAACTGTTTTTT. The whole variable domain, remainder taken from reference TRBV5-1 and TRBJ1-4, is KAGVTQTPRYLIKTRGQQVTLSCSPISGHRSVSWYQQTPGQGLQFLFEYFSETQRNKGNFPGRFSGRQFSNSRSEMNVSTLELGDSALYLCASSRSTAAEKLFFGSGTQLSVL.

The chain is built from TRBV13 and TRBJ2-1; D unresolved. The V and J ends lost 4 bases and 8 bases respectively, with 6 bases between them. The CDR3 is 11 amino acids. The germline V gene has CDR1 PRHDT and CDR2 FYEKMQ (reference sequence). The CDR3 bases are TGTGCCAGCAGCTCCGGCTATGAGCAGTTCTTC. The encoded protein is CASSSGYEQFF.